This T cell receptor beta chain came from a study of T cells expressing NK-cell markers. Overall study results and limits: These clonotypes, the leaders elsewhere, also led the CD3+CD56-NKG2C+ fraction in a handful of donors. Five or six donors showed dominant NKG2C+ clonotypes comprising roughly 1.0-7.0% of their CD8+ T cells.

Points on this clonotype: Its target is unknown.

UMI-tagged 5'RACE template switching yielded the TCR beta cDNA. TCRdb reprocessed the 5' RACE reads; each CDR3 protein has one entry and no DNA is given. The sample table sets out approximately 170,000 distinct CDR3 sequences. The CDR3 has 15 amino acids. Germline CDR1 reads SGHNT; CDR2 reads YYREEE (reference sequence). The source is a man aged 18-75 years in good health. Sequenced: blood T cells: a sorted CD56 or NKG2C T cell subset, CD4+ or CD8+ T cells, or bulk PBMC T cells (not recorded which). This chain connects TRBV5-4 to TRBJ1-4. The CDR3 protein is CASSQGLATNEKLFF.